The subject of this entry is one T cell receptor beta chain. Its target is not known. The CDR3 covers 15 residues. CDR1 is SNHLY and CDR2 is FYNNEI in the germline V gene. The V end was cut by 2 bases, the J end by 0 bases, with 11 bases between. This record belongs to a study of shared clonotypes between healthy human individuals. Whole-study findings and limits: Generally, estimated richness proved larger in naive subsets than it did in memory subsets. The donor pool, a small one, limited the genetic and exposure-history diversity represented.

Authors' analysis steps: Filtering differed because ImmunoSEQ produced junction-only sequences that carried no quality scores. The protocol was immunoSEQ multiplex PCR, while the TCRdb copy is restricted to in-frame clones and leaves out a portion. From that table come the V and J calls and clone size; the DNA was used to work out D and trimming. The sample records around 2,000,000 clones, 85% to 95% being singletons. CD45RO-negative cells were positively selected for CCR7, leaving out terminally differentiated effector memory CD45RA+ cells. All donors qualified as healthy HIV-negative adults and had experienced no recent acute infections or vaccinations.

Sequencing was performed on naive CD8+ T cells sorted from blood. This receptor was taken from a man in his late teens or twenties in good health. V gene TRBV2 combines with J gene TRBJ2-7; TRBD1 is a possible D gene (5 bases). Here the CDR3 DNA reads TGTGCCAGCAGTGAAAGGGGCCAGAGCTCCTACGAGCAGTACTTC. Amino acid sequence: CASSERGQSSYEQYF.